Here is one TCR beta chain with its context. The entry originates in a study of blood T cell repertoires in COVID-19. This CDR3 is built from 18 residues. From germline, CDR1 is SGDLS and CDR2 YYNGEE. Between the trimmed V and J ends, which lost 6 bases and 3 bases, there was a span of 25 bases. TCRdb keeps only in-frame clones here, not all; method: immunoSEQ multiplex PCR. Of tens of thousands of clones in the sample, more than 80% are singletons; the top ten hold 2.5% to 3%. The J gene is TRBJ1-5, the V gene TRBV9; D possibly corresponds to TRBD1 (6 bases). Sequencing input: peripheral blood. The receptor was isolated from a man in his forties or fifties with acute or convalescent COVID-19. CDR3 residues: CASTPRGGAEKHNQPQHF. CDR3 bases: TGTGCCAGCACCCCTAGGGGGGGGGCAGAGAAGCACAATCAGCCCCAGCATTTT.